This TCR beta chain was found in a study of identical twins. Germline V CDR1 and CDR2: SGHTA, FQGNSA. This CDR3 is 14 amino acids long. V lost 6 bases to trimming and J lost 8 bases; unmatched junction nucleotides: 6. cDNA carried unique molecular identifiers, and a universal primer site was added by template switching. TCRdb used MiXCR to reprocess the 5' RACE reads, holding one entry per CDR3 protein. The sample carries under 900,000 distinct CDR3 sequences, roughly 18% recorded once. The same sample was also used in a study of T cells expressing NK-cell markers.

The specimen sequenced was PBMCs. The chain links TRBV7-2 to TRBJ1-4, with 10 bases aligning to TRBD1. The clonotype was recovered from a young woman in good health. The CDR3: CASRTGTGEEKLFF. CDR3 DNA: TGTGCCAGCAGGACCGGGACAGGGGAGGAAAAACTGTTTTTT.